A single TCR beta chain is shown here with its context. The antigen is undetermined. The CDR3 sequence is 18 residues long. Germline CDR1 reads MGHDK; CDR2 reads SYGVNS. V trimming: 6 bases; J trimming: 4 bases; junction bases outside the gene matches: 13. These data originate in a study of cytomegalovirus exposure and HLA in healthy donors. Study results and caveats: Overall, roughly 150 TCR beta chains were annotated as cytomegalovirus-associated.

This PCR relied on a set of 60 Vbeta primers and 13 Jbeta primers. As originally analysed: Roughly 11 million shared chains were among the about 80 million unique TCR beta chains that a later analysis counted. Produced via immunoSEQ multiplex PCR; TCRdb's table is partial and in-frame only. V and J calls and clone size are those listed in that table; D and trimming were worked out from the DNA. The data contain about 93,000 clones, roughly 67% of them singletons. The chain uses TRBV25-1 and TRBJ2-1; TRBD2 agrees at 12 bases. Source material: PBMCs. This receptor was taken from a boy aged 10-17 years in good health and CMV-seropositive. CDR3 nucleotide sequence: TGTGCCAGCAGCCGTTTGGGGGGGGGACTAGCGGGTTACAATGAGCAGTTCTTC. Translated, it gives CASSRLGGGLAGYNEQFF.